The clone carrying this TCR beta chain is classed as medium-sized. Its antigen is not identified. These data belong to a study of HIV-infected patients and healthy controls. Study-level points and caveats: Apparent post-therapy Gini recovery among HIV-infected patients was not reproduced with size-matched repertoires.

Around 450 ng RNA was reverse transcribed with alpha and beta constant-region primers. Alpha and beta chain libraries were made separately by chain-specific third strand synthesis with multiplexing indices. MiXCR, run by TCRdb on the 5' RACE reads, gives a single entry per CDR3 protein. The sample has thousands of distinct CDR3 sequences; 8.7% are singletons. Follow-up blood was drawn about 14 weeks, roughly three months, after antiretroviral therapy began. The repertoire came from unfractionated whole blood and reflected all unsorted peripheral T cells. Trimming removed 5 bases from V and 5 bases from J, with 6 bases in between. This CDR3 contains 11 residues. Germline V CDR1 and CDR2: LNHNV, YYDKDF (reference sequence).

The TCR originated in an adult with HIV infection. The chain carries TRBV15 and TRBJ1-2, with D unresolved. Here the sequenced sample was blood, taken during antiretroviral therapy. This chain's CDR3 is CATSGKYGYTF. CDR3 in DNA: TGTGCCACCAGCGGAAAGTATGGCTACACCTTC.